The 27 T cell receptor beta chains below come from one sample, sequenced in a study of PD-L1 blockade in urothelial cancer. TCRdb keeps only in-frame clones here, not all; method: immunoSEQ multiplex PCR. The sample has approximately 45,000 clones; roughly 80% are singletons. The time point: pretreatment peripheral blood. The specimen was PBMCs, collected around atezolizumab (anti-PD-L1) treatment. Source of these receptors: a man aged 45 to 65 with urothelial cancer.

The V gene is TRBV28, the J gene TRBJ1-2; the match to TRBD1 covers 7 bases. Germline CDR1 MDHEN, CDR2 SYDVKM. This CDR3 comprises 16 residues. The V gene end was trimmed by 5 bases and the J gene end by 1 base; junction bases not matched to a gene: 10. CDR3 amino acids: CASSVVGTAINYGYTF. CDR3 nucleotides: TGTGCCAGCAGTGTCGTCGGGACAGCGATTAACTATGGCTACACCTTC.

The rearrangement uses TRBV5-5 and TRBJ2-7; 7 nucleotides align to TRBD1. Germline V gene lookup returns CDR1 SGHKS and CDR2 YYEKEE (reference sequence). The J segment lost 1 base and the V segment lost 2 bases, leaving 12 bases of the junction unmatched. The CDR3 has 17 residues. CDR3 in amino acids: CASSFQLRGLGSYEQYV. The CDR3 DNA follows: TGTGCCAGCAGCTTCCAACTCAGGGGGTTGGGTTCCTACGAGCAGTACGTC.

The CDR3 DNA follows: TGCGCCAGCAGTCCCATACAGGGACAGGCCTACGAGCAGTACTTC. This translates into CASSPIQGQAYEQYF. The rearrangement links TRBV10-1 to TRBJ2-7; 8 bases line up with TRBD1. The CDR3 contains 15 residues. Germline V gene lookup returns CDR1 WNHNN and CDR2 SYGVQD (reference sequence). V trimming: 5 bases; J trimming: 2 bases; junction bases outside the gene matches: 8.

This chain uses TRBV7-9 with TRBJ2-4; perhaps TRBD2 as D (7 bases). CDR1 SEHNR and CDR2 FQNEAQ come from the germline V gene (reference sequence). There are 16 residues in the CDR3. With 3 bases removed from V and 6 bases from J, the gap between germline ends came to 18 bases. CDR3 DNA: TGTGCCAGCAGCTTCAGAACCGGGGGGCAGGTAAACATTCAGTACTTC. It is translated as CASSFRTGGQVNIQYF.

As DNA, the CDR3 is TGTGCCAGCAGTTTATCCCGATTGGGGGCAGAGACCCAGTACTTC. Protein product: CASSLSRLGAETQYF. The chain uses TRBV27 and TRBJ2-5, with TRBD1 as a possible D gene (6 bases). V was clipped by 0 bases and J by 4 bases, with 12 bases between them. Looked up from germline, CDR1 is MNHEY and CDR2 is SMNVEV (reference sequence). This CDR3 contains 15 residues.

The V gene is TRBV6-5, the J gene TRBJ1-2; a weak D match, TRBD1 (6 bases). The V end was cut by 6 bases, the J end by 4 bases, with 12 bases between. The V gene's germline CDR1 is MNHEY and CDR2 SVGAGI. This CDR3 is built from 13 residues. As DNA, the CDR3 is TGTGCCAGCAGCCTTGAGGGGGTCTATGGCTACACCTTC. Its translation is CASSLEGVYGYTF.

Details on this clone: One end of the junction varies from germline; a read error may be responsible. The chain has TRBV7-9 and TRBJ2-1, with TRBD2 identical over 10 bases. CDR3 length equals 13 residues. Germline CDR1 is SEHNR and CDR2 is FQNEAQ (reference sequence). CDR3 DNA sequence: TGTGCCAGCAGCATAGCGGGAGGCTATGAGCAGTTCTTC. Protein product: CASSIAGGYEQFF.

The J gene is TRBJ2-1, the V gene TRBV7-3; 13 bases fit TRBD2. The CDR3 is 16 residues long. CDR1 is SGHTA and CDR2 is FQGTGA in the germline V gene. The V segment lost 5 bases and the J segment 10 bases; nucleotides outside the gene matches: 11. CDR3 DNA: TGTGCCAGCAGCCCCGGACGGACTAGCGGGAGATACGAGCAGTTCTTC. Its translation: CASSPGRTSGRYEQFF.

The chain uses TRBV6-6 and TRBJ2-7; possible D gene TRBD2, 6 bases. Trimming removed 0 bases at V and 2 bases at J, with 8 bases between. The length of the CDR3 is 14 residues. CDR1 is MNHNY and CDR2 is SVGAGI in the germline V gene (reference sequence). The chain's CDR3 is CASSYSGGPYEQYF. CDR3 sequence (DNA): TGTGCCAGCAGTTACTCGGGGGGACCCTACGAGCAGTACTTC.

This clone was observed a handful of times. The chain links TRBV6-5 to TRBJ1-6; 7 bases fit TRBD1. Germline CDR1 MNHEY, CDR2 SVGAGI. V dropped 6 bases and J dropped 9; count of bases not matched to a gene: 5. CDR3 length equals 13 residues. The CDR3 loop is CASRRQGGSPLHF. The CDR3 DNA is TGTGCCAGCAGGAGACAGGGAGGTTCACCCCTCCACTTT.

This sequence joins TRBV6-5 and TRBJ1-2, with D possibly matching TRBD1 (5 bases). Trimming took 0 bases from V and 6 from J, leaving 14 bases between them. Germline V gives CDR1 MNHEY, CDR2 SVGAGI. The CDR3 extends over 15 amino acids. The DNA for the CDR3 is TGTGCCAGCAGTTACTCGATGCCCCGCAGGGATGGCTACACCTTC. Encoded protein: CASSYSMPRRDGYTF.

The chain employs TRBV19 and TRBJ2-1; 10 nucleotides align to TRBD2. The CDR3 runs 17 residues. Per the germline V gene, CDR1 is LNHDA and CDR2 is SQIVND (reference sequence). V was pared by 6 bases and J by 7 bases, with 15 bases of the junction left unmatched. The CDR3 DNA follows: TGTGCCAGTAGATATAGGGCTAGCGGGAGTCAGGGGAATGAGCAGTTCTTC. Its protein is CASRYRASGSQGNEQFF.

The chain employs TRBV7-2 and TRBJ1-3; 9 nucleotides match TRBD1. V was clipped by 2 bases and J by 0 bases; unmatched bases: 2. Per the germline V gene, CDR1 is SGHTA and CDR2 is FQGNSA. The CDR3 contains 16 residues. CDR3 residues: CASSLTGGSSGNTIYF. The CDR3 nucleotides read TGTGCCAGCAGCTTAACAGGGGGCAGCTCTGGAAACACCATATATTTT.

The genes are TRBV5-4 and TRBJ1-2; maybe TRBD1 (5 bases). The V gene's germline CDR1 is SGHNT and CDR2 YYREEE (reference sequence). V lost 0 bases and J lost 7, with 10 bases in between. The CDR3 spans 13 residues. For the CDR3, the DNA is TGTGCCAGCAGCTTGGCCAGGGATGGTGGCTACACCTTC. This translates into CASSLARDGGYTF.

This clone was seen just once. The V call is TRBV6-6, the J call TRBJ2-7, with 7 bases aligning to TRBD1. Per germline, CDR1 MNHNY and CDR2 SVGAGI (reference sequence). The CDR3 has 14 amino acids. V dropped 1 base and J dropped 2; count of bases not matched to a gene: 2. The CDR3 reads CASSYLDRTYEQYF. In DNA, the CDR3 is TGTGCCAGCAGTTACTTGGACAGGACCTACGAGCAGTACTTC.

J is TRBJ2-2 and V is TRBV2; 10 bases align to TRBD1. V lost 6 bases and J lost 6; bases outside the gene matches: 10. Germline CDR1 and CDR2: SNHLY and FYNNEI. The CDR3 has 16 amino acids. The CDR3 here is CASRPRTGGLAGELFF. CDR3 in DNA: TGTGCCAGCAGGCCGAGGACAGGGGGGTTAGCCGGGGAGCTGTTTTTT.

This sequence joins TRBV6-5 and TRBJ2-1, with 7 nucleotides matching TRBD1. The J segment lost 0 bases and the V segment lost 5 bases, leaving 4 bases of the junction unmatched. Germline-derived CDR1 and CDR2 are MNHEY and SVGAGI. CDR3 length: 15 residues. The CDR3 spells CASSLTGASYNEQFF. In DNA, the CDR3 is TGTGCCAGCAGTCTAACAGGGGCCTCCTACAATGAGCAGTTCTTC.

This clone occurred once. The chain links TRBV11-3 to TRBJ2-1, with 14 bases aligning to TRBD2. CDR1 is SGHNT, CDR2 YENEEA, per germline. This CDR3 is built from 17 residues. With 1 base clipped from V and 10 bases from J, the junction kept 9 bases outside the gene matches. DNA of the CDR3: TGTGCCAGCAGCTTAGGGACGGGACTAGCGGGAGATTGGGAGCAGTTCTTC. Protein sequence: CASSLGTGLAGDWEQFF.

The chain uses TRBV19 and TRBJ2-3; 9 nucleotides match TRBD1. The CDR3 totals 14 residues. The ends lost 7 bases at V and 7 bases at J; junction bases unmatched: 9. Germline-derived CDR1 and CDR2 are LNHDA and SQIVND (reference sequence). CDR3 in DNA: TGTGCCAGTACCTCAACAGGGGGCGTGAATACGCAGTATTTT. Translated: CASTSTGGVNTQYF.

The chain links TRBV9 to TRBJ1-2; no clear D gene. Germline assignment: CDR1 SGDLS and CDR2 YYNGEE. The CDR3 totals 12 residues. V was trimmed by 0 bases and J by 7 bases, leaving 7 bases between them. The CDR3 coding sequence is TGTGCCAGCAGCGTAGGCACAGCTGGCTACACCTTC. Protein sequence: CASSVGTAGYTF.

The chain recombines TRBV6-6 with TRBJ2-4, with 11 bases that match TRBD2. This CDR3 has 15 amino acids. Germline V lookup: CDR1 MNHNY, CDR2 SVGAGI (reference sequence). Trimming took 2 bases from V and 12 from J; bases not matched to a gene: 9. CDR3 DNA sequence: TGTGCCAGCAGTTACGCCCAACTAGCGGGAGCTGATCAGTACTTC. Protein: CASSYAQLAGADQYF.

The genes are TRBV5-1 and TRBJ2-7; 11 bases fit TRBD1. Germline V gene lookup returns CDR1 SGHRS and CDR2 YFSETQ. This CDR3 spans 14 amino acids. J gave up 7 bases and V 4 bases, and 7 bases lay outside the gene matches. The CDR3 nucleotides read TGCGCCAGCAGCCTTGGGACAGGGGGTTCGGAGCAGTACTTC. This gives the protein CASSLGTGGSEQYF.

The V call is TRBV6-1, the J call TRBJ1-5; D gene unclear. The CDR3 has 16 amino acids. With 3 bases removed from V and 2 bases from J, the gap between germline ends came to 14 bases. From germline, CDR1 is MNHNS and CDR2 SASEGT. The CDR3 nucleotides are TGTGCCAGCAGTGATGAGAGAGGATCCGGCAATCAGCCCCAGCATTTT. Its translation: CASSDERGSGNQPQHF.

The CDR3 here is CASSIRAGIYEQYF. CDR3 sequence (DNA): TGTGCCAGTAGTATACGGGCCGGGATCTACGAGCAGTACTTC. V is TRBV19 and J is TRBJ2-7; D possibly corresponds to TRBD2 (5 bases). This CDR3 has 14 amino acids. Looked up from germline, CDR1 is LNHDA and CDR2 is SQIVND (reference sequence). Trimming cost V 2 bases and J 3 bases, with 11 bases left between them.

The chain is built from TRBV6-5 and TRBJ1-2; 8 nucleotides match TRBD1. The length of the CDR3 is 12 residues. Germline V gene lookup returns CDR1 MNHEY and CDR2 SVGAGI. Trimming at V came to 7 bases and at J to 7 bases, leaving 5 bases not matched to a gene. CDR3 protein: CASTDRGFGYTF. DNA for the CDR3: TGTGCCAGCACCGACAGGGGATTTGGCTACACCTTC.

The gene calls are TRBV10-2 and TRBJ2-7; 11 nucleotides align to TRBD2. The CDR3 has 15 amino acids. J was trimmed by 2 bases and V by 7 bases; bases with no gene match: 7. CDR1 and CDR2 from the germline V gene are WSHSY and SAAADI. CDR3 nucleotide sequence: TGCGCCAGCACCGTAGGGACTAGCGGAACCTACGAGCAGTACTTC. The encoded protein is CASTVGTSGTYEQYF.

CDR3 loop: CASSDGDRGNYEQYF. The CDR3 coding sequence is TGTGCCAGCTCAGACGGGGACAGGGGGAACTACGAGCAGTACTTC. The chain links TRBV18 to TRBJ2-7; TRBD1 aligns across 11 bases. This CDR3 region has 15 residues. J was trimmed by 3 bases and V by 5 bases; bases with no gene match: 6. Per the germline V gene, CDR1 is KGHSH and CDR2 is LQKENI.